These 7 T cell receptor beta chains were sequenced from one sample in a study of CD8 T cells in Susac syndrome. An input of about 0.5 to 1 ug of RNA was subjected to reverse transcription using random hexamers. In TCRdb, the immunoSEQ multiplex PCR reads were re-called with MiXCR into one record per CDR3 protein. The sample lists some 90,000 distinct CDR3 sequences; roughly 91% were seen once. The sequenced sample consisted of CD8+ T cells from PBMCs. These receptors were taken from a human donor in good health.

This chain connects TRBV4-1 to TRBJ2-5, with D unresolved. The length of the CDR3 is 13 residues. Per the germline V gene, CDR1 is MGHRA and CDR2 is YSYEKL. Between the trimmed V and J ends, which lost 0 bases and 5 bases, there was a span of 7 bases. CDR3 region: CASSQDGRETQYF. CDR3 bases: TGCGCCAGCAGCCAAGATGGGCGGGAGACCCAGTACTTC.

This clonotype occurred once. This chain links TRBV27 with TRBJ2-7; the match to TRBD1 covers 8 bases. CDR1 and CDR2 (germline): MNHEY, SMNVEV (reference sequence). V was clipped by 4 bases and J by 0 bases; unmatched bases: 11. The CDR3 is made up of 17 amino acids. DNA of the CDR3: TGTGCCAGCAGTTGGGTCCATACAGGGGGTCCCTCCTACGAGCAGTACTTC. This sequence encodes CASSWVHTGGPSYEQYF.

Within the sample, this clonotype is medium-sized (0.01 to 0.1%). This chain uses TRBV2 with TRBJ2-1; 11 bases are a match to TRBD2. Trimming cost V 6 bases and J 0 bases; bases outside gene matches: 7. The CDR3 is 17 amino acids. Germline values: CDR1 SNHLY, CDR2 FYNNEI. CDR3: CASRDTSGGRSYNEQFF. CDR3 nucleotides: TGTGCCAGCAGAGACACTAGCGGGGGCCGCTCCTACAATGAGCAGTTCTTC.

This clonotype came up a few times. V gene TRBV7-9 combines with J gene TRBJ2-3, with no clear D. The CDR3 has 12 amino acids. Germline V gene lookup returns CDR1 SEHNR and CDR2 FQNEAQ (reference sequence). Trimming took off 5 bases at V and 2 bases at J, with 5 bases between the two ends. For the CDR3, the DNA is TGTGCCAGCAGCCGTTACACAGATACGCAGTATTTT. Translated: CASSRYTDTQYF. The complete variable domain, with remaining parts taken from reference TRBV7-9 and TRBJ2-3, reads DTGVSQNPRHKITKRGQNVTFRCDPISEHNRLYWYRQTLGQGPEFLTYFQNEAQLEKSRLLSDRFSAERPKGSFSTLEIQRTEQGDSAMYLCASSRYTDTQYFGPGTRLTVL.

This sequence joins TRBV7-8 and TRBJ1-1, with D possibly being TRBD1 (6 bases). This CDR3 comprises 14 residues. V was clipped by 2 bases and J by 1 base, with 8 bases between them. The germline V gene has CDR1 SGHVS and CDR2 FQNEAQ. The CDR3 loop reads CASSLRTANTEAFF. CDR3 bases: TGTGCCAGCAGCTTACGGACAGCGAACACTGAAGCTTTCTTT.

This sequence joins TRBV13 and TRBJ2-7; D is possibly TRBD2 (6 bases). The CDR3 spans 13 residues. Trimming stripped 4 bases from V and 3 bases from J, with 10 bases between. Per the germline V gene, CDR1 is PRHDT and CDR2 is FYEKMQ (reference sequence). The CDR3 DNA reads TGTGCCAGCAGCTCGGGACTCGACTACGAGCAGTACTTC. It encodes CASSSGLDYEQYF.

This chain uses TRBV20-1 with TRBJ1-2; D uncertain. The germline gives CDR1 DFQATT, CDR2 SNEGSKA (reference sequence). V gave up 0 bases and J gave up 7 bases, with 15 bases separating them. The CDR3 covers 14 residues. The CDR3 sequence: CSARDWEGLGGYTF. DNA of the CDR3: TGCAGTGCTAGAGATTGGGAGGGTTTAGGTGGCTACACCTTC.